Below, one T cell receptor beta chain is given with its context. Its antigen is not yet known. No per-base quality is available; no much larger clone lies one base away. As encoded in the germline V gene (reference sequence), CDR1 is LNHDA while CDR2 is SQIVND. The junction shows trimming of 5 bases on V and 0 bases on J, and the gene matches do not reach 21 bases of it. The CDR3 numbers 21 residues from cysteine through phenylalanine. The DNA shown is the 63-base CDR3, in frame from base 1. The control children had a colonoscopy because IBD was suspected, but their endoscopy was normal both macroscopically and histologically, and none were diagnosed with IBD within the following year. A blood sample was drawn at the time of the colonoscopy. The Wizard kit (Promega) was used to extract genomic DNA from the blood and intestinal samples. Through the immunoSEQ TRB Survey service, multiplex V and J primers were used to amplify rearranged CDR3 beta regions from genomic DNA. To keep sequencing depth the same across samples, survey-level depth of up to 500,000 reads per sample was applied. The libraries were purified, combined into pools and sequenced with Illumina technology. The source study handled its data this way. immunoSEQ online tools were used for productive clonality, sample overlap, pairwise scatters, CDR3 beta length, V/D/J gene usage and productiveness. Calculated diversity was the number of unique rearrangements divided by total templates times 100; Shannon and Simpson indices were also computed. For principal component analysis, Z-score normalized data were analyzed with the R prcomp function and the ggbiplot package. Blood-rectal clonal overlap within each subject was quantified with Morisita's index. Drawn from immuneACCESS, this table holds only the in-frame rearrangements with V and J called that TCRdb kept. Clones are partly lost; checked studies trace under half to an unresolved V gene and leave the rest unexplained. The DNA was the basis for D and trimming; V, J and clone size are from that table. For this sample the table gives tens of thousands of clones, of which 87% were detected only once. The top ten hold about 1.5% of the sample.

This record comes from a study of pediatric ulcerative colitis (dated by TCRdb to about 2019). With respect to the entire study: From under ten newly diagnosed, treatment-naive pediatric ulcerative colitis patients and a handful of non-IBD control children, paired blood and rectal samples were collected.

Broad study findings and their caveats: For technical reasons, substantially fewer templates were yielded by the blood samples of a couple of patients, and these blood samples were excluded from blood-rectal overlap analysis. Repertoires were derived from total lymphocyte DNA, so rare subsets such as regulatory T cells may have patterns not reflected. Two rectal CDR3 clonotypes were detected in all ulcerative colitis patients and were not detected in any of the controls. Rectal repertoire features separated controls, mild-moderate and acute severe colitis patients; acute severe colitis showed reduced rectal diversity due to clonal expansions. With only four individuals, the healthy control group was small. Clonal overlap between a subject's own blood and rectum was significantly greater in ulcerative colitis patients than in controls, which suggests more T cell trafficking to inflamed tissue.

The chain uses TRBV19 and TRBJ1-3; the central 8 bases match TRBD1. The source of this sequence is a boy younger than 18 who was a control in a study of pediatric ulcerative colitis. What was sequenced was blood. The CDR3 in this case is CASSQNPTGTGSKSSGNTIYF. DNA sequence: TGTGCCAGTAGTCAAAACCCCACCGGGACAGGAAGCAAGAGCTCTGGAAACACCATATATTTT.